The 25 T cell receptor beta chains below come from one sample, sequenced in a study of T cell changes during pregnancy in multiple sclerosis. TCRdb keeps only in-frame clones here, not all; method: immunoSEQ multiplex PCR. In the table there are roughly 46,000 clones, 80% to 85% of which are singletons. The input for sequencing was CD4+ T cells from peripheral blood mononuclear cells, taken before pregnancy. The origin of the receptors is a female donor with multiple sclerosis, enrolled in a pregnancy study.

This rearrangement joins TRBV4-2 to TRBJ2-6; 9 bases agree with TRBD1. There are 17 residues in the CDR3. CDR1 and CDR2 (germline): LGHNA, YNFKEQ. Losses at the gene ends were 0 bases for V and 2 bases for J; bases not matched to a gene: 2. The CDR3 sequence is CASSQETGGTGANVLTF. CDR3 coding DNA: TGTGCCAGCAGCCAAGAGACAGGGGGAACTGGGGCCAACGTCCTGACTTTC.

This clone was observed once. The CDR3, as DNA: TGTGCCAGTACCGGACAAGTTTTTTTTTCTGGAAACACCATATATTTT. Translated: CASTGQVFFSGNTIYF. The V gene is TRBV19, the J gene TRBJ1-3; perhaps TRBD1 as D (5 bases). The CDR3 is 16 residues long. V was shortened by 7 bases and J by 1 base, with 17 bases between the two germline ends. Germline CDR1 and CDR2: LNHDA and SQIVND (reference sequence).

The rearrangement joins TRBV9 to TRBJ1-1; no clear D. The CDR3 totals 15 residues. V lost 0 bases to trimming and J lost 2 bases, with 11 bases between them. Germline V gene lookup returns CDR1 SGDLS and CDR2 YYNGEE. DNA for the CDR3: TGTGCCAGCAGCGTAGGAGGGCAGCTTAACACTGAAGCTTTCTTT. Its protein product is CASSVGGQLNTEAFF.

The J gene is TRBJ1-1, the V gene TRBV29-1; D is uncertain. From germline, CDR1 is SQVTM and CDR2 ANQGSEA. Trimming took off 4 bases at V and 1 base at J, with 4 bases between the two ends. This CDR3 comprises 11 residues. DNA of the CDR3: TGCAGCGTTGTCCGGAACACTGAAGCTTTCTTT. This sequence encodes CSVVRNTEAFF.

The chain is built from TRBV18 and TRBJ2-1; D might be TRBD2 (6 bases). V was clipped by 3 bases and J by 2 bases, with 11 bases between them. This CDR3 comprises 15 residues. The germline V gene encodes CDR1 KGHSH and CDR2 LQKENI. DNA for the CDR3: TGTGCCAGCTCACCCGGCGGGGAACCCTACAATGAGCAGTTCTTC. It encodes CASSPGGEPYNEQFF.

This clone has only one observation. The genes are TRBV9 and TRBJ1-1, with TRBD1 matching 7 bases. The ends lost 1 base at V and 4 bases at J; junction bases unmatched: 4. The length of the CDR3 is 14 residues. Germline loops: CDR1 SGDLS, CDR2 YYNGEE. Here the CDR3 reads CASSVMGQLTEAFF. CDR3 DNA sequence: TGTGCCAGCAGCGTAATGGGACAGCTCACTGAAGCTTTCTTT.

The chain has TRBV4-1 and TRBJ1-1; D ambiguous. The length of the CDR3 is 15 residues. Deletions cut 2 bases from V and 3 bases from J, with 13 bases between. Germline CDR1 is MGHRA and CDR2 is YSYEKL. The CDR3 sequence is CASSQSNIRHTEAFF. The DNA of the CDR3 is TGCGCCAGCAGCCAATCTAATATACGCCACACTGAAGCTTTCTTT.

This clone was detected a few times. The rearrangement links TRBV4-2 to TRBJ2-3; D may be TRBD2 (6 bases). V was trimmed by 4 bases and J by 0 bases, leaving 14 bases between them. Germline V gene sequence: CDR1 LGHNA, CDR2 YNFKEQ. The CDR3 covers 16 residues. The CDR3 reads CASSLGTSASTDTQYF. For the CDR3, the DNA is TGTGCCAGCAGCCTTGGGACTTCCGCTAGCACAGATACGCAGTATTTT.

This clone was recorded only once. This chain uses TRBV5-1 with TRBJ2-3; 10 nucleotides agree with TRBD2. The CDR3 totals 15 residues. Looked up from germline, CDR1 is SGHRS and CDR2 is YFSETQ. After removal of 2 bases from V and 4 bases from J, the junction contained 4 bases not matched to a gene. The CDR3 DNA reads TGCGCCAGCAGCTTATTAGGGACTAGCGCAGATACGCAGTATTTT. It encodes CASSLLGTSADTQYF.

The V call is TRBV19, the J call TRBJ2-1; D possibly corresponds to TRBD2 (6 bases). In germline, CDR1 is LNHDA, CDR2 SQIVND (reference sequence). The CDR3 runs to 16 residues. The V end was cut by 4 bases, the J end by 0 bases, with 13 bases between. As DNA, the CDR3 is TGTGCCAGTAGTACCCCAGGGAGGAGCTCCTACAATGAGCAGTTCTTC. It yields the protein CASSTPGRSSYNEQFF.

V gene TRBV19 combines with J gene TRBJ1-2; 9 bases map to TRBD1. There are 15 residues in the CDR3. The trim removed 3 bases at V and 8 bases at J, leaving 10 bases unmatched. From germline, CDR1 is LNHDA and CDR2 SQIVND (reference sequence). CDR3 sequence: CASSIHTGTGLGYTF. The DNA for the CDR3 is TGTGCCAGTAGTATCCATACCGGGACAGGGTTGGGCTACACCTTC.

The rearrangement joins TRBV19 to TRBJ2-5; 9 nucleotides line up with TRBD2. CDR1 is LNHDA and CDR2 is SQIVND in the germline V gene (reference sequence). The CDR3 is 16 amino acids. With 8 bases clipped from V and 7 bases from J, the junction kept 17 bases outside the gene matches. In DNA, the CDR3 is TGTGCCAGTGCTCACGTGGGGACTAGCCGCCGTCTGACCCAGTACTTC. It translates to CASAHVGTSRRLTQYF.

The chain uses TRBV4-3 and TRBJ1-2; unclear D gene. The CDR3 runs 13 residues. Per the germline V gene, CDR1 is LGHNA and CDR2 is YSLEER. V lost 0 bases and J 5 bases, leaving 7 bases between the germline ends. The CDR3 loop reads CASSQDFSYGYTF. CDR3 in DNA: TGCGCCAGCAGCCAAGATTTCTCGTATGGCTACACCTTC.

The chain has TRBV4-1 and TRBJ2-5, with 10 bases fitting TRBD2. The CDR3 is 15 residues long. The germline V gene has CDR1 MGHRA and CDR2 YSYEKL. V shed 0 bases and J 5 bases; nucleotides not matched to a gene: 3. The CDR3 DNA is TGCGCCAGCAGCCAAGATGGGACTAGCGTTGAGACCCAGTACTTC. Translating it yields CASSQDGTSVETQYF.

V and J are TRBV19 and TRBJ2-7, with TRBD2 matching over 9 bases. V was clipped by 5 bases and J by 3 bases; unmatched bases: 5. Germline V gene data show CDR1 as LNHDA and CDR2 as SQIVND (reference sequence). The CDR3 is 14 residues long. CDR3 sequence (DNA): TGTGCCAGTAGTCCGAATAGCGGGAGCTACGAGCAGTACTTC. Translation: CASSPNSGSYEQYF.

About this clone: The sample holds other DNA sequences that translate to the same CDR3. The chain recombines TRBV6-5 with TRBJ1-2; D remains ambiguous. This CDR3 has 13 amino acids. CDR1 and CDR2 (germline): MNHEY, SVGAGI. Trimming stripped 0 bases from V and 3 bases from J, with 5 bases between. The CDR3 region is CASSYSAHYGYTF. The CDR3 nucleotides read TGTGCCAGCAGTTACTCGGCCCACTATGGCTACACCTTC.

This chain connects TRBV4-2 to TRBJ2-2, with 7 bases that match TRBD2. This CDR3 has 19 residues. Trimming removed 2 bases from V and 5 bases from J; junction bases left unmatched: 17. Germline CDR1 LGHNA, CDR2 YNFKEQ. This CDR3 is CASSQTSGSLGLGTGELFF. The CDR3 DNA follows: TGTGCCAGCAGCCAAACCTCCGGTTCCCTAGGACTAGGGACCGGGGAGCTGTTTTTT.

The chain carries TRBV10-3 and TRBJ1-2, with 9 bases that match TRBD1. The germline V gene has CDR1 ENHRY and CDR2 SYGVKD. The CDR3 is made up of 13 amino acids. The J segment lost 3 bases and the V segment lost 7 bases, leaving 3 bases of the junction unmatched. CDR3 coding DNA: TGTGCCATCATGGGGGACAGGGACTATGGCTACACCTTC. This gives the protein CAIMGDRDYGYTF.

Written as DNA, the CDR3 is TGTGCCAGTAGTGTGACAGGGGGGGGACAGCCCCAGCATTTT. This gives the protein CASSVTGGGQPQHF. The V gene is TRBV19, the J gene TRBJ1-5; 9 bases fit TRBD1. V was pared by 5 bases and J by 7 bases, with 6 bases of the junction left unmatched. Germline V gives CDR1 LNHDA, CDR2 SQIVND (reference sequence). The CDR3 sequence is 14 residues long.

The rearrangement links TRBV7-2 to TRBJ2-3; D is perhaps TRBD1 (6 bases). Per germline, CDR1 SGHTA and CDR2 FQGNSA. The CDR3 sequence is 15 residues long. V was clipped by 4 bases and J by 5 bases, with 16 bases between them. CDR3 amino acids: CASSSGAIQGDTQYF. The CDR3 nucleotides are TGTGCCAGCAGCTCAGGGGCCATTCAGGGAGATACGCAGTATTTT.

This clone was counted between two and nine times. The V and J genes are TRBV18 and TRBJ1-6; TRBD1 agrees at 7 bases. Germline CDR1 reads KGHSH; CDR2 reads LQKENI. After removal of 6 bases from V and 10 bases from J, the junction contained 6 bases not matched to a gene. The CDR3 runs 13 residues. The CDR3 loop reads CASSQGEGSPLHF. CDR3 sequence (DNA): TGTGCCAGCTCTCAGGGGGAAGGGTCACCCCTCCACTTT.

Here the CDR3 DNA reads TGTGCCAGCAGCTTGGGGGGGACTAGCGGGAGGGCCCGGGAGACCCAGTACTTC. This translates into CASSLGGTSGRARETQYF. The rearrangement uses TRBV7-8 and TRBJ2-5, with 16 bases lining up with TRBD2. Germline CDR1 SGHVS, CDR2 FQNEAQ. CDR3 length: 18 amino acids. V was clipped by 3 bases and J by 5 bases; unmatched bases: 9.

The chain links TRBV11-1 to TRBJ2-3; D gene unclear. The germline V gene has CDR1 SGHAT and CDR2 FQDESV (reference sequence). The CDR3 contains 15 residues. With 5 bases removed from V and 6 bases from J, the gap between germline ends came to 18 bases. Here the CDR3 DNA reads TGTGCCAGCAGCATTAATATGTTATCGGTGGATACGCAGTATTTT. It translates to CASSINMLSVDTQYF.

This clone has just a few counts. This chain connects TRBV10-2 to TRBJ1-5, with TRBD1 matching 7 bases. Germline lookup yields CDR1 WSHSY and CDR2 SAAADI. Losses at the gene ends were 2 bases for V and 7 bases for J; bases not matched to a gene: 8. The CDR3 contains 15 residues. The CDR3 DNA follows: TGCGCCAGCAGTGAGGCCGGACAGGCCGTCCAGCCCCAGCATTTT. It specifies CASSEAGQAVQPQHF.

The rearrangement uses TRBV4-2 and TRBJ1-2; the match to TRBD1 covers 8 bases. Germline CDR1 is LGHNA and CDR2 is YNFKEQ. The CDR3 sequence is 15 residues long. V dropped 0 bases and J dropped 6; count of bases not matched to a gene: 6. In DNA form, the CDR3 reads TGTGCCAGCAGCCAAGATCGTCCAGGGGGCCATGGCTACACCTTC. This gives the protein CASSQDRPGGHGYTF.